This T cell receptor (beta chain) appears in the sequencing data of a study of CD8 T cells in ankylosing spondylitis. The CDR3 has 13 amino acids. Trimming took off 5 bases at V and 6 bases at J, with 16 bases between the two ends. Looked up from germline, CDR1 is SQVTM and CDR2 is ANQGSEA. Overall study results and limits: Apparently characteristic of ankylosing spondylitis blood was a TCR beta motif (under ten highly homologous variants). The study looked at matched synovial fluid samples from ankylosing spondylitis patients. Disease-linked clones were reported to be significantly enriched there. Earlier reports found some motif variants in synovial fluid and blood in reactive arthritis. CD8+ disease-linked clones were present at relatively low frequencies in blood.

TCRdb called the 5' RACE reads again in MiXCR, with one record for every CDR3 protein. The sample lists roughly 700,000 distinct CDR3 sequences, over 15% occurring once. The sample holds a few counts of this clonotype. Its antigen is undetermined. This chain links TRBV29-1 with TRBJ1-1; weak D call: TRBD1 (6 bases). This clonotype originated in a male donor with ankylosing spondylitis. Sequencing was carried out using blood, either unsorted or a sorted T cell fraction (not recorded which). The CDR3 spells CSVLRQARAEAFF. In nucleotides, the CDR3 is TGCAGCGTTTTAAGACAGGCCAGGGCTGAAGCTTTCTTT.